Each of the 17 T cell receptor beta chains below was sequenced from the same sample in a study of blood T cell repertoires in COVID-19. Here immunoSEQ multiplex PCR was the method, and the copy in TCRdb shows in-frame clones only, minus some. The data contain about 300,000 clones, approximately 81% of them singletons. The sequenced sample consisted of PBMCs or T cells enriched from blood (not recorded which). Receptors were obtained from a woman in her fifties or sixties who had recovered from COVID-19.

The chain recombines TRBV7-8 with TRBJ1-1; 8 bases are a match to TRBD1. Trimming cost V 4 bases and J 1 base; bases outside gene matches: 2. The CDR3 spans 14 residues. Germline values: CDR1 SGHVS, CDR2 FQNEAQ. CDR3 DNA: TGTGCCAGCAGCTCTGGACAGGGGAACACTGAAGCTTTCTTT. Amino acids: CASSSGQGNTEAFF.

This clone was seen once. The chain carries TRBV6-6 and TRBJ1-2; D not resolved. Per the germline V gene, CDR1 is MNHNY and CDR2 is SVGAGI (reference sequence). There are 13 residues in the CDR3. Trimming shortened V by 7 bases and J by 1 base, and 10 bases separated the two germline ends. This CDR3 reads CASTHGVNYGYTF. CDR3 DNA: TGTGCCAGCACCCACGGGGTTAACTATGGCTACACCTTC.

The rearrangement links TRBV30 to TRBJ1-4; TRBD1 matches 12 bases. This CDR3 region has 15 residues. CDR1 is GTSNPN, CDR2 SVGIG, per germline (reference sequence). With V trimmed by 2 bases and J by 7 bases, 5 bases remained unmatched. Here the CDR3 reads CAWSHPGQGAEKLFF. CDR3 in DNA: TGTGCCTGGAGTCATCCGGGACAGGGGGCTGAAAAACTGTTTTTT.

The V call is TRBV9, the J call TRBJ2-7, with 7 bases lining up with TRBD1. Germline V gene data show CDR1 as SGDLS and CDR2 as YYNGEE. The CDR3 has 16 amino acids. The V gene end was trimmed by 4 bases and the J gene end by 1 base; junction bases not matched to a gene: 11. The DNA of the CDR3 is TGTGCCAGCAGCCCCCAGACAGGGCTCGGATCCTACGAGCAGTACTTC. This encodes CASSPQTGLGSYEQYF.

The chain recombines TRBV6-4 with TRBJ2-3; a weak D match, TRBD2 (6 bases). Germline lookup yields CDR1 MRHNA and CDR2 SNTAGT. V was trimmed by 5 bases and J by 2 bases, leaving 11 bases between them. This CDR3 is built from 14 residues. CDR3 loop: CASSPGLDTDTQYF. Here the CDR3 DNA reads TGTGCCAGCAGTCCGGGACTCGACACAGATACGCAGTATTTT.

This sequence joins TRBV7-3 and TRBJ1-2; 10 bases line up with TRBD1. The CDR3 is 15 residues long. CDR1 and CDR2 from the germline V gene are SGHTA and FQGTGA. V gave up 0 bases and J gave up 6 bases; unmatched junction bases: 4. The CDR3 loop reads CASSLTGQGNHGYTF. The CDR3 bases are TGTGCCAGCAGCTTAACGGGACAGGGGAATCATGGCTACACCTTC.

The CDR3 nucleotides read TGCGCCAGCAGCTTGTCCGGGGGGCCTTCCTACGAGCAGTACTTC. Amino acids: CASSLSGGPSYEQYF. The chain links TRBV5-1 to TRBJ2-7, with D perhaps matching TRBD2 (7 bases). Germline CDR1 reads SGHRS; CDR2 reads YFSETQ. Between the trimmed V and J ends, which lost 1 base and 1 base, there was a span of 12 bases. This CDR3 is built from 15 residues.

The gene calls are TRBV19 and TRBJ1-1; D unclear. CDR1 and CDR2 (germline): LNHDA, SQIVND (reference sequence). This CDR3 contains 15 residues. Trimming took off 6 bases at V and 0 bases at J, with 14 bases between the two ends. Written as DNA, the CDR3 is TGTGCCAGTAGCCCTCACGAGGGCGTGAACACTGAAGCTTTCTTT. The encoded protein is CASSPHEGVNTEAFF.

The CDR3 reads CATSTDRGWQETQYF. The CDR3 nucleotides read TGTGCCACTTCGACCGACAGGGGCTGGCAGGAGACCCAGTACTTC. The chain joins TRBV2 to TRBJ2-5, with TRBD1 matching 8 bases. The germline CDR1 and CDR2 sequences are SNHLY and FYNNEI. J was trimmed by 5 bases and V by 10 bases; bases with no gene match: 15. The CDR3 is made up of 15 amino acids.

The CDR3 coding sequence is TGTGCCAGCAGCTCGACTAGCGGGAGATCGGAGACCCAGTACTTC. This sequence encodes CASSSTSGRSETQYF. The chain has TRBV7-6 and TRBJ2-5, with TRBD2 matching 12 bases. Losses at the gene ends were 4 bases for V and 5 bases for J; bases not matched to a gene: 5. Germline CDR1 and CDR2: SGHVS and FNYEAQ. The CDR3 covers 15 residues.

Here the CDR3 DNA reads TGTGCCAGCAGGGGAACTAGCGTAGACAATGAGCAGTTCTTC. This sequence encodes CASRGTSVDNEQFF. This chain connects TRBV7-9 to TRBJ2-1; 7 nucleotides agree with TRBD2. V lost 6 bases and J lost 5; bases outside the gene matches: 7. Looked up from germline, CDR1 is SEHNR and CDR2 is FQNEAQ (reference sequence). This CDR3 comprises 14 residues.

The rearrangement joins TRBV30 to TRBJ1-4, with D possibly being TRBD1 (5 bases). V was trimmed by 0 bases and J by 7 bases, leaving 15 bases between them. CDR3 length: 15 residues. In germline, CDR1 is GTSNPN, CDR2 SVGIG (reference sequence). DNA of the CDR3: TGTGCCTGGAGTGTACTACGGGGGATTGGTGAAAAACTGTTTTTT. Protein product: CAWSVLRGIGEKLFF.

The CDR3 loop is CATSRAGVSVDTQYF. CDR3 DNA: TGTGCCACCAGCAGAGCAGGCGTTAGTGTAGATACGCAGTATTTT. The chain uses TRBV15 and TRBJ2-3, with D unclear. The V and J ends lost 1 base and 5 bases respectively, with 13 bases between them. Germline V gene data show CDR1 as LNHNV and CDR2 as YYDKDF (reference sequence). This CDR3 has 15 residues. The whole variable domain, filled in from reference TRBV15 and TRBJ2-3, reads DAMVIQNPRYQVTQFGKPVTLSCSQTLNHNVMYWYQQKSSQAPKLLFHYYDKDFNNEADTPDNFQSRRPNTSFCFLDIRSPGLGDTAMYLCATSRAGVSVDTQYFGPGTRLTVL.

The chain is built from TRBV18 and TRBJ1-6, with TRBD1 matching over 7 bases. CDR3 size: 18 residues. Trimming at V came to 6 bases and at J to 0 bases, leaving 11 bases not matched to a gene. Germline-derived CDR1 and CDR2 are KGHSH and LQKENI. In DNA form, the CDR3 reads TGTGCCAGCTCGCCCCGGGACAGCGCGAGCTCCTATAATTCACCCCTCCACTTT. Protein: CASSPRDSASSYNSPLHF.

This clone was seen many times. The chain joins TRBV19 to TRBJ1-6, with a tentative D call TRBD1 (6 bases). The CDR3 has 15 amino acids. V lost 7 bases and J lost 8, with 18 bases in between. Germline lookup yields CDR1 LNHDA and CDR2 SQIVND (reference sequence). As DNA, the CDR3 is TGTGCCAGTAACACCCCCGGGACATTTGATTCACCCCTCCACTTT. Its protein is CASNTPGTFDSPLHF. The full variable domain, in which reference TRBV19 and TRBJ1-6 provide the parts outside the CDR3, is DGGITQSPKYLFRKEGQNVTLSCEQNLNHDAMYWYRQDPGQGLRLIYYSQIVNDFQKGDIAEGYSVSREKKESFPLTVTSAQKNPTAFYLCASNTPGTFDSPLHFGNGTRLTVT.

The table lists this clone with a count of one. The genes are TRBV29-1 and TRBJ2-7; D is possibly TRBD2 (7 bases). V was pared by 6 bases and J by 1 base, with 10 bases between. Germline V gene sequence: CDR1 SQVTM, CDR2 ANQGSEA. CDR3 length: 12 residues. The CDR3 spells CSVGGASYEQYF. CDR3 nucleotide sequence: TGCAGCGTAGGGGGGGCGTCCTACGAGCAGTACTTC.

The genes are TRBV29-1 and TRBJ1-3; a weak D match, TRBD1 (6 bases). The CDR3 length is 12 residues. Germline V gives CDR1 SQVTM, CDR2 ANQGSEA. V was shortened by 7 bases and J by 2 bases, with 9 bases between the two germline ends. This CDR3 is CSAGAAGNTIYF. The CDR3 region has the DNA TGCAGCGCAGGGGCAGCTGGAAACACCATATATTTT.